This TCR beta chain stems from a study of OX40 agonist ivuxolimab in advanced cancers. The overall study: Ivuxolimab, which is an agonistic anti-OX40 (CD134) antibody, was administered to the patients. Of the patients, three showed partial responses, one with hepatocellular carcinoma and two with cutaneous melanoma.

Germline V gene data show CDR1 as SNHLY and CDR2 as FYNNEI. The CDR3 consists of 15 residues. V trimming: 4 bases; J trimming: 7 bases; junction bases outside the gene matches: 9. TCRdb keeps only in-frame clones here, not all; method: immunoSEQ multiplex PCR. This table has under 25,000 clones, less than 75% appearing once. The starting material was CD4+ or CD8+ T cells sorted from blood, obtained in a trial of the OX40 agonist ivuxolimab. The TCR comes from an adult with an advanced solid tumor such as melanoma, head and neck, liver or kidney cancer. The genes are TRBV2 and TRBJ2-7; 11 bases agree with TRBD1. CDR3 amino acids: CASSVLGQGVYEQYF. As DNA, the CDR3 is TGTGCCAGCAGTGTCCTGGGACAGGGGGTTTATGAGCAGTACTTC.